Below are 23 T cell receptor beta chains sequenced from a single sample in a study of a mutant IDH1 vaccine in newly diagnosed glioma. Stated time point: week 35, safety follow-up. Each dose of the vaccine consisted of 300 ug of mutant IDH1 20-mer peptide, with topical imiquimod. Clones were read by immunoSEQ multiplex PCR, and TCRdb kept only the in-frame ones, dropping some. The sample holds under 35,000 clones; about 70% are singletons and the top ten take about 7.6%. For these receptors, no antigen is known. The sample here was PBMCs, taken from a glioma patient whose treatment included an IDH1 peptide vaccine. The source is a man aged 45 to 65 with glioma.

The chain joins TRBV29-1 to TRBJ1-4, with D possibly TRBD1 on 6 matching bases. The germline V gene has CDR1 SQVTM and CDR2 ANQGSEA. V dropped 6 bases and J dropped 6 bases, with 14 bases sitting between them. There are 13 residues in the CDR3. The chain's CDR3 is CSVQDSSDEKLFF. For the CDR3, the DNA is TGCAGCGTCCAGGACAGTTCGGATGAAAAACTGTTTTTT.

CDR3 amino acids: CASRHRQSYEQYF. In nucleotides, the CDR3 is TGCGCCAGCAGACACAGGCAGTCCTACGAGCAGTACTTC. The chain combines TRBV5-1 with TRBJ2-7; possible D gene TRBD1, 5 bases. The CDR3 has 13 amino acids. Germline CDR1 and CDR2: SGHRS and YFSETQ. Trimming cost V 5 bases and J 1 base, with 10 bases left between them.

V usage is TRBV30 and J usage is TRBJ2-5; D might be TRBD1 (8 bases). From germline, CDR1 is GTSNPN and CDR2 SVGIG (reference sequence). V was pared by 3 bases and J by 3 bases, with 14 bases between. There are 14 residues in the CDR3. The CDR3 spells CAWRTGAGEETQYF. The DNA of the CDR3 is TGTGCCTGGAGGACAGGGGCGGGGGAAGAGACCCAGTACTTC.

V and J are TRBV7-9 and TRBJ2-6; D is undetermined. This CDR3 has 11 residues. The germline V and J ends were trimmed by 11 bases and 4 bases, with 6 bases remaining between them. Germline lookup yields CDR1 SEHNR and CDR2 FQNEAQ (reference sequence). The CDR3 DNA reads TGTGCCGCAAGAGGGGCCAACGTCCTGACTTTC. Amino acids: CAARGANVLTF.

J is TRBJ1-5 and V is TRBV2; no firm D call. This CDR3 comprises 14 residues. V lost 7 bases, J lost 6 bases, and 16 bases lay in between. Germline CDR1 SNHLY, CDR2 FYNNEI. In DNA form, the CDR3 reads TGTGCCAGCAACACGGGTGGGGATGGTCAGCCCCAGCATTTT. Its protein product is CASNTGGDGQPQHF. The full variable domain, rest sourced from reference TRBV2 and TRBJ1-5, is EPEVTQTPSHQVTQMGQEVILRCVPISNHLYFYWYRQILGQKVEFLVSFYNNEISEKSEIFDDQFSVERPDGSNFTLKIRSTKLEDSAMYFCASNTGGDGQPQHFGDGTRLSIL.

The CDR3 region has the DNA TGTGCCAGCAGCTTAGCGAGGACAGCCTACGAGCAGTACTTC. Its protein product is CASSLARTAYEQYF. J is TRBJ2-7 and V is TRBV7-2, with D maybe TRBD1 (6 bases). This CDR3 is built from 14 residues. The V end was cut by 0 bases, the J end by 2 bases, with 8 bases between. From germline, CDR1 is SGHTA and CDR2 FQGNSA.

The chain links TRBV5-5 to TRBJ2-7, with no clear D. CDR3 length: 14 amino acids. V was shortened by 4 bases and J by 1 base, with 12 bases between the two germline ends. In germline, CDR1 is SGHKS, CDR2 YYEKEE (reference sequence). For the CDR3, the DNA is TGTGCCAGCAGCCAGGACCCGGCGTCCTACGAGCAGTACTTC. It translates to CASSQDPASYEQYF.

The chain recombines TRBV5-5 with TRBJ1-5, with a tentative D call TRBD1 (5 bases). Trimming shortened V by 4 bases and J by 5 bases, and 25 bases separated the two germline ends. Germline V lookup: CDR1 SGHKS, CDR2 YYEKEE (reference sequence). The CDR3 covers 18 residues. CDR3 sequence reads: CASSPLPFQGLGDQPQHF. CDR3 sequence (DNA): TGTGCCAGCAGCCCGCTTCCATTTCAGGGATTGGGAGATCAGCCCCAGCATTTT.

The chain uses TRBV9 and TRBJ1-5; D not certain. Germline CDR1 SGDLS, CDR2 YYNGEE. The CDR3 totals 16 residues. The V gene lost 0 bases and the J gene lost 0 bases, with 10 bases spanning the gap. CDR3 region: CASSVGPGFSNQPQHF. The CDR3 DNA reads TGTGCCAGCAGCGTAGGCCCCGGGTTTAGCAATCAGCCCCAGCATTTT.

This chain joins TRBV9 and TRBJ2-1; D gene unclear. CDR3 size: 13 residues. V lost 0 bases, J lost 6 bases, and 7 bases lay in between. CDR1 is SGDLS and CDR2 is YYNGEE in the germline V gene. The CDR3 nucleotides read TGTGCCAGCAGCGTAGGACGCGGCAATGAGCAGTTCTTC. Amino acids: CASSVGRGNEQFF.

The chain carries TRBV5-6 and TRBJ2-3, with a weak D call TRBD2 (6 bases). CDR1 and CDR2 from the germline V gene are SGHDT and YYEEEE. Trimming left V 4 bases short and J 3 bases short, with 15 bases between. The CDR3 totals 15 residues. The CDR3 bases are TGTGCCAGCAGCCCCTTTGTAGGGACTACAGATACGCAGTATTTT. Its protein product is CASSPFVGTTDTQYF.

This chain links TRBV6-1 with TRBJ2-1; D might be TRBD1 (6 bases). Trimming removed 10 bases from V and 6 bases from J, with 19 bases in between. Per the germline V gene, CDR1 is MNHNS and CDR2 is SASEGT. The CDR3 is made up of 14 amino acids. The CDR3 coding sequence is TGTGCCACCTCACCAACAGGGCTACCCAATGAGCAGTTCTTC. Protein: CATSPTGLPNEQFF.

The rearrangement uses TRBV4-1 and TRBJ2-7; a possible D gene is TRBD1 (5 bases). CDR3 size: 13 residues. CDR1 MGHRA and CDR2 YSYEKL come from the germline V gene. V was shortened by 5 bases and J by 3 bases, with 11 bases between the two germline ends. CDR3 sequence (DNA): TGCGCCAGCAGCTACCTTCAGGGCTACGAGCAGTACTTC. Protein sequence: CASSYLQGYEQYF.

This rearrangement joins TRBV25-1 to TRBJ1-5; D call uncertain. V lost 4 bases and J lost 4, with 11 bases in between. CDR1 is MGHDK, CDR2 SYGVNS, per germline. The CDR3 has 14 residues. The CDR3 bases are TGTGCCAGCAGTGGGCCCGAGGCGAATCAGCCCCAGCATTTT. This encodes CASSGPEANQPQHF.

CDR3 loop: CASSFWGPNTGELFF. In nucleotides, the CDR3 is TGCGCCAGCAGCTTTTGGGGGCCGAACACCGGGGAGCTGTTTTTT. V is TRBV5-1 and J is TRBJ2-2, with D possibly being TRBD1 (6 bases). The CDR3 covers 15 residues. V was pared by 2 bases and J by 0 bases, with 8 bases between. Germline values: CDR1 SGHRS, CDR2 YFSETQ.

The J gene is TRBJ1-2, the V gene TRBV2, with D perhaps matching TRBD1 (6 bases). The CDR3 sequence is 13 residues long. The germline V gene has CDR1 SNHLY and CDR2 FYNNEI. V lost 6 bases, J lost 4 bases, and 12 bases lay in between. CDR3 residues: CASSPRGAYGYTF. CDR3 bases: TGTGCCAGCAGCCCGAGGGGGGCCTATGGCTACACCTTC.

This clone occurred a few times. The chain employs TRBV4-1 and TRBJ2-2, with TRBD2 identical over 15 bases. This CDR3 spans 18 amino acids. The V gene end was trimmed by 4 bases and the J gene end by 8 bases; junction bases not matched to a gene: 11. Germline V lookup: CDR1 MGHRA, CDR2 YSYEKL. CDR3 DNA sequence: TGCGCCAGCAGCCGGGAATCGGGACTAGCGGGAGGTACAGGGGAGCTGTTTTTT. Translating gives CASSRESGLAGGTGELFF.

This clone was picked up one time. CDR3 DNA: TGTGCCAGCAGCTTGGGGACTAGCGGGAGATTCAATGAGCAGTTCTTC. Protein: CASSLGTSGRFNEQFF. V usage is TRBV7-9 and J usage is TRBJ2-1; 14 nucleotides align to TRBD2. This CDR3 spans 16 amino acids. The germline gives CDR1 SEHNR, CDR2 FQNEAQ (reference sequence). The V gene end was trimmed by 3 bases and the J gene end by 6 bases; junction bases not matched to a gene: 4.

In its sample, this clone was seen once. This chain uses TRBV2 with TRBJ2-7, with D hard to call. The V end was cut by 3 bases, the J end by 3 bases, with 9 bases between. Looked up from germline, CDR1 is SNHLY and CDR2 is FYNNEI. This CDR3 is 13 amino acids long. CDR3 bases: TGTGCCAGCAGTGATCTACTTCGCTACGAGCAGTACTTC. It encodes CASSDLLRYEQYF.

The V call is TRBV2, the J call TRBJ2-5, with 11 positions matching TRBD2. Unmatched junction bases numbered 5, after V lost 4 bases and J lost 1 base. Germline V CDR1 and CDR2: SNHLY, FYNNEI. CDR3 length equals 16 residues. The CDR3 here is CASSVPGLAAQETQYF. The DNA of the CDR3 is TGTGCCAGCAGTGTCCCGGGACTAGCGGCCCAAGAGACCCAGTACTTC.

V gene TRBV29-1 combines with J gene TRBJ2-1; D is tentatively TRBD1 or TRBD2 (5 bases each). V was pared by 8 bases and J by 10 bases, with 18 bases between. This CDR3 contains 12 residues. Germline lookup yields CDR1 SQVTM and CDR2 ANQGSEA. The CDR3 DNA is TGCAGCAATCGGGCTCAAGGGGAGGAGCAGTTCTTC. This translates into CSNRAQGEEQFF.

This clone was observed once. The chain joins TRBV14 to TRBJ1-6; TRBD1 is a possible D gene (5 bases). V was cut by 4 bases and J by 0 bases, with 13 bases left in between. The CDR3 is made up of 17 amino acids. Germline assignment: CDR1 SGHDN and CDR2 FVKESK. The CDR3 DNA is TGTGCCAGCAGCCGGGGAGGGGCAAGCTCCTATAATTCACCCCTCCACTTT. This gives the protein CASSRGGASSYNSPLHF.

This clone was picked up a small number of times. The V gene is TRBV6-6, the J gene TRBJ1-1; D is unclear. Germline V lookup: CDR1 MNHNY, CDR2 SVGAGI (reference sequence). V was shortened by 0 bases and J by 10 bases, with 9 bases between the two germline ends. The CDR3 has 12 residues. The DNA for the CDR3 is TGTGCCAGCAGTTACTCAGGGAGAGGAGCTTTCTTT. As protein: CASSYSGRGAFF.